This T cell receptor beta chain emerged from a study of the immune and genomic landscape of osteosarcoma. Primary, local recurrence and metastasis osteosarcoma tumors were taken after treatment from poor-prognosis patients. V shed 0 bases and J 4 bases; nucleotides not matched to a gene: 4. Germline assignment: CDR1 ENHRY and CDR2 SYGVKD. CDR3 length: 16 residues. TCRdb keeps only in-frame clones here, not all; method: immunoSEQ multiplex PCR. Here the sample spans several thousand clones, around 80% being singletons. Sequenced input: osteosarcoma tumor tissue from the lung. The TCR comes from a human donor with osteosarcoma. V and J are TRBV10-3 and TRBJ1-5; 9 bases line up with TRBD1. This chain's CDR3 is CAISESGTGSNQPQHF. Written as DNA, the CDR3 is TGTGCCATCAGTGAGTCGGGGACAGGGTCGAATCAGCCCCAGCATTTT.